The 15 T cell receptor beta chains given below trace back to one sample, sequenced in a study of lymphopenia after photon versus proton radiotherapy. The repertoire was sequenced with immunoSEQ multiplex PCR; TCRdb's copy has only in-frame clones and lacks some. Here the sample spans some 170,000 clones, roughly nine tenths being singletons. The sample in question was peripheral blood, obtained from a patient treated with photon-based radiotherapy. The receptors shown here come from a man aged 45-65 years with gastric cancer.

Here the CDR3 reads CASSHDRMGQPQHF. The CDR3 bases are TGTGCCAGCAGCCATGACAGGATGGGTCAGCCCCAGCATTTT. This chain links TRBV7-9 with TRBJ1-5, with D perhaps matching TRBD1 (6 bases). This CDR3 contains 14 residues. Per the germline V gene, CDR1 is SEHNR and CDR2 is FQNEAQ (reference sequence). Trimming pared 5 bases from V and 6 bases from J, leaving 14 bases between.

The V gene is TRBV28, the J gene TRBJ1-3, with 10 bases fitting TRBD1. The V gene's germline CDR1 is MDHEN and CDR2 SYDVKM. V was pared by 8 bases and J by 4 bases, with 11 bases of the junction left unmatched. This CDR3 is 16 amino acids long. CDR3 bases: TGTGCCAGCCTAAAACCCGGGACAGGGGTCGGAAACACCATATATTTT. It yields the protein CASLKPGTGVGNTIYF.

This chain joins TRBV20-1 and TRBJ1-2; D is undetermined. The V end was cut by 6 bases, the J end by 8 bases, with 13 bases between. This CDR3 is 11 amino acids long. Germline-derived CDR1 and CDR2 are DFQATT and SNEGSKA (reference sequence). CDR3 in amino acids: CSASLRIGYTF. CDR3 sequence (DNA): TGCAGTGCCTCCCTAAGGATAGGCTACACCTTC.

The chain has TRBV15 and TRBJ2-5; the D is unclear. Trimming took off 1 base at V and 0 bases at J, with 6 bases between the two ends. Germline V gives CDR1 LNHNV, CDR2 YYDKDF (reference sequence). CDR3 length equals 14 residues. The CDR3 DNA is TGTGCCACCAGCAGAGGGGCCGACCAAGAGACCCAGTACTTC. It yields the protein CATSRGADQETQYF.

The chain carries TRBV6-5 and TRBJ2-7; the D is unclear. V lost 5 bases, J lost 7 bases, and 15 bases lay in between. Germline loops: CDR1 MNHEY, CDR2 SVGAGI. CDR3 length: 13 amino acids. CDR3 sequence: CASSIRDLGEQYF. CDR3 coding DNA: TGTGCCAGCAGTATCCGCGACCTGGGGGAGCAGTACTTC.

The CDR3, as DNA: TGTGCCAGCAGCAAGACAGGGGTTGAAAAACTGTTTTTT. Its translation is CASSKTGVEKLFF. The chain combines TRBV2 with TRBJ1-4; 8 bases match TRBD1. The germline CDR1 and CDR2 sequences are SNHLY and FYNNEI. The CDR3 is 13 amino acids. V gave up 6 bases and J gave up 7 bases; unmatched junction bases: 4.

V and J are TRBV18 and TRBJ1-3; D call uncertain. The CDR3 has 15 amino acids. From germline, CDR1 is KGHSH and CDR2 LQKENI. V lost 3 bases and J 5 bases, leaving 14 bases between the germline ends. Here the CDR3 DNA reads TGTGCCAGCTCACCGACTGCGAACCTAAGAAACACCATATATTTT. Protein sequence: CASSPTANLRNTIYF.

V gene TRBV29-1 combines with J gene TRBJ2-2, with D perhaps matching TRBD1 or TRBD2 (5 bases each). Trimming cost V 3 bases and J 2 bases, with 13 bases left between them. The V gene's germline CDR1 is SQVTM and CDR2 ANQGSEA. The CDR3 runs 15 residues. The CDR3 nucleotides are TGCAGCGTTGATGCTCCGGGACCAAACACCGGGGAGCTGTTTTTT. Its translation: CSVDAPGPNTGELFF.

J is TRBJ1-4 and V is TRBV10-3; maybe TRBD1 (5 bases). The germline CDR1 and CDR2 sequences are ENHRY and SYGVKD. The CDR3 is 13 residues long. The V end lost 7 bases, the J end lost 7 bases, and 13 bases lay between the germline ends. The CDR3 here is CAIKGADREKLFF. CDR3 coding DNA: TGTGCCATCAAAGGGGCAGACCGTGAAAAACTGTTTTTT.

V and J are TRBV6-5 and TRBJ2-1, with TRBD2 matching 8 bases. Trimming removed 6 bases from V and 8 bases from J; junction bases left unmatched: 12. The CDR3 contains 15 residues. Germline loops: CDR1 MNHEY, CDR2 SVGAGI. CDR3 in amino acids: CASSLKGLGSDEQFF. DNA for the CDR3: TGTGCCAGCAGCCTTAAGGGACTAGGTTCGGATGAGCAGTTCTTC.

This rearrangement joins TRBV7-2 to TRBJ2-2; possible D gene TRBD2, 5 bases. The CDR3 contains 14 residues. Germline loops: CDR1 SGHTA, CDR2 FQGNSA. Trimming shortened V by 3 bases and J by 1 base, and 6 bases separated the two germline ends. The CDR3 DNA follows: TGTGCCAGCAGCTTGGACTGGAACACCGGGGAGCTGTTTTTT. Translated, it gives CASSLDWNTGELFF.

The chain employs TRBV7-9 and TRBJ1-1; D is unresolved. The V end was cut by 3 bases, the J end by 7 bases, with 6 bases between. The germline CDR1 and CDR2 sequences are SEHNR and FQNEAQ (reference sequence). The CDR3 has 11 amino acids. Here the CDR3 DNA reads TGTGCCAGCAGCTTTGGGGTTGAAGCTTTCTTT. Amino acids: CASSFGVEAFF.

The chain has TRBV7-2 and TRBJ2-7; the match to TRBD2 covers 7 bases. Germline V gives CDR1 SGHTA, CDR2 FQGNSA. Trimming removed 4 bases from V and 0 bases from J; junction bases left unmatched: 9. This CDR3 has 16 amino acids. CDR3 amino acids: CASSSRGGTNSYEQYF. CDR3 in DNA: TGTGCCAGCAGCTCCCGAGGCGGGACTAACTCCTACGAGCAGTACTTC.

The chain links TRBV27 to TRBJ2-7; D assignment may be TRBD1 or TRBD2 (7 bases each). V was shortened by 6 bases and J by 4 bases, with 19 bases between the two germline ends. CDR3 size: 15 residues. Germline V gives CDR1 MNHEY, CDR2 SMNVEV (reference sequence). For the CDR3, the DNA is TGTGCCAGCAGGTCTAGCGGCAGGGGGGCATACGAGCAGTACTTC. As protein: CASRSSGRGAYEQYF.

The V call is TRBV27, the J call TRBJ1-2; D uncertain. The CDR3 contains 14 residues. Germline-derived CDR1 and CDR2 are MNHEY and SMNVEV (reference sequence). V was trimmed by 4 bases and J by 0 bases, leaving 9 bases between them. Here the CDR3 DNA reads TGTGCCAGCAGTTCCCCAAGAGCTAACTATGGCTACACCTTC. Its protein product is CASSSPRANYGYTF.